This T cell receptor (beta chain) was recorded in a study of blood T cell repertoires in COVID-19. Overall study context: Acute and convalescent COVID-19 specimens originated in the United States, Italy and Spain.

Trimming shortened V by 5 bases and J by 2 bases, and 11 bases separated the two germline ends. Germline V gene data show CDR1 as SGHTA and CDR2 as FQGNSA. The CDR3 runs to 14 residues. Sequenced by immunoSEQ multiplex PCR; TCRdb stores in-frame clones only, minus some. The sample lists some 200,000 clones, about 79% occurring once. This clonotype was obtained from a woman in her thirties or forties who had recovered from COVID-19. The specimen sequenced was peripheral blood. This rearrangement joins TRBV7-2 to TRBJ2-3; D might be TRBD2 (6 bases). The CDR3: CASSRGLYTDTQYF. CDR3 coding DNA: TGTGCCAGCAGCCGGGGACTCTACACAGATACGCAGTATTTT.